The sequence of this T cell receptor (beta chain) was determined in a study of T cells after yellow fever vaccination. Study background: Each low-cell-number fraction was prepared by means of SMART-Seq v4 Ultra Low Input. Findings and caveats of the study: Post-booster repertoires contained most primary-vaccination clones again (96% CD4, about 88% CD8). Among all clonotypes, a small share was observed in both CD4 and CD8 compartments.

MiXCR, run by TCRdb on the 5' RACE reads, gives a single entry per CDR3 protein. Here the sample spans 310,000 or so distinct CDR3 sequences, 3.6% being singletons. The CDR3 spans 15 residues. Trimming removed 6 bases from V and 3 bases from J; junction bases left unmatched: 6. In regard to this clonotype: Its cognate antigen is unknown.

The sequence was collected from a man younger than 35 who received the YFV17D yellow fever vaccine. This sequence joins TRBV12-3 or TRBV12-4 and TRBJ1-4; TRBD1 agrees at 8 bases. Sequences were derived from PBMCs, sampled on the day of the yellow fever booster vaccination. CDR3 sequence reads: CASSPYRGSNEKLFF. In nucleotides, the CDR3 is TGTGCCAGCAGCCCTTACAGGGGGTCTAATGAAAAACTGTTTTTT.